This T cell receptor (beta chain) is drawn from a study of OX40 agonist ivuxolimab in advanced cancers. Study-level background: As their treatment, patients were administered ivuxolimab, an agonistic anti-OX40 (CD134) antibody. Two patients with cutaneous melanoma and one with hepatocellular carcinoma, three in total, showed partial responses.

CDR1 SGHRS and CDR2 YFSETQ come from the germline V gene. CDR3 length equals 15 residues. V shed 0 bases and J shed 5 bases, with 13 bases lying between them. Samples of blood were obtained at baseline, on cycle 4 day 1, and on cycle 7 day 1. Study findings and constraints: At 0.1 to 3.0 mg/kg, CD4+ and CD8+ blood T cells expanded clonally by week 6.

Method: immunoSEQ multiplex PCR; TCRdb's copy keeps in-frame clones and lacks some. The sample carries around 95,000 clones, approximately 91% recorded once. A remark on this clone: Its antigen is unknown.

Sequenced here: CD4+ or CD8+ T cells sorted from blood, sampled in a trial of the OX40 agonist ivuxolimab. The chain employs TRBV5-1 and TRBJ2-3, with D perhaps being TRBD1 or TRBD2 (5 bases each). The sequence was collected from an adult with an advanced solid tumor such as melanoma, head and neck, liver or kidney cancer. CDR3 protein: CASSLDGNGGDTQYF. The CDR3 nucleotides read TGCGCCAGCAGCTTGGACGGAAATGGGGGAGATACGCAGTATTTT.